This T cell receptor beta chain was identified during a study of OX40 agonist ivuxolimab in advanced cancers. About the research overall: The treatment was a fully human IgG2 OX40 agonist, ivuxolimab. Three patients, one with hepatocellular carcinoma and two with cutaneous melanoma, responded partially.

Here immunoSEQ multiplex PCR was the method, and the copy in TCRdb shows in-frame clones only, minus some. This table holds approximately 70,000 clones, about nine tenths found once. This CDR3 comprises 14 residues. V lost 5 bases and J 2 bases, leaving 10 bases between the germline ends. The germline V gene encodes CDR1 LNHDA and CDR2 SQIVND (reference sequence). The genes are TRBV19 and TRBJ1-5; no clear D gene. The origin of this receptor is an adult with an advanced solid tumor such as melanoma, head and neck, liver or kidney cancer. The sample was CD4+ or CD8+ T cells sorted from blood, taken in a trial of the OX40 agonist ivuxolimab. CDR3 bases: TGTGCCAGTAGTCTTGGTCAGGGCAATCAGCCCCAGCATTTT. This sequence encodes CASSLGQGNQPQHF.